This TCR beta chain was observed in a study of human T cells and chemical hapten exposure. About the research overall: All through the roughly 23-week study, the scalp of each patient received diphenylcyclopropenone doses weekly. TCR yields per sample varied mostly from small pooled library volume differences.

The time point was: patch test 1, 2 weeks after DPC sensitization. Treatment specified: therapeutic diphenylcyclopropenone sensitization with weekly scalp DPC. Unfractionated whole blood yielded total RNA. The CDR3 length is 13 residues. Germline lookup yields CDR1 WSHSY and CDR2 SAAADI. Deletions cut 4 bases from V and 2 bases from J, with 8 bases between. TCRdb reprocessed the RACE reads via MiXCR and lists one record per CDR3 protein. The sample includes about 80,000 distinct CDR3 sequences, roughly 7.1% seen only once; the top ten take 1.5% to 1.8%. This clonotype originated in a woman under 40 with alopecia areata. Some clones in this sample may be carry-over from other donors' samples. The source was whole blood, collected in connection with sensitization to the hapten diphenylcyclopropenone (DPC). This chain connects TRBV10-2 to TRBJ1-2, with D hard to call. CDR3 bases: TGCGCCAGCAGTGGTTGGCAGAACTATGGCTACACCTTC. Amino acids: CASSGWQNYGYTF.